This TCR beta chain was found in a study of cytomegalovirus exposure and HLA in healthy donors. The PCR had 60 Vbeta and 13 Jbeta primers. The protocol was immunoSEQ multiplex PCR, while the TCRdb copy is restricted to in-frame clones and leaves out a portion. This sample yields 150,000 to 200,000 clones, of which 82% are seen a single time; approximately 0.092% belongs to the top ten. The TCR originated in a boy younger than 10 in good health and CMV-seronegative. What was sequenced was PBMCs.

This CDR3 is CASSTGDTGELFF. The CDR3 DNA reads TGTGCCAGCAGCACAGGGGACACCGGGGAGCTGTTTTTT. The chain carries TRBV7-3 and TRBJ2-2; TRBD1 aligns across 7 bases. Per germline, CDR1 SGHTA and CDR2 FQGTGA. The CDR3 consists of 13 residues. The V and J ends lost 5 bases and 3 bases, in that order; junction bases with no gene match: 0.